The next 31 T cell receptor beta chains were all read from a single sample in a study of CD8 T cells in ankylosing spondylitis. MiXCR, run by TCRdb on the 5' RACE reads, gives a single entry per CDR3 protein. The repertoire holds around 490,000 distinct CDR3 sequences, with roughly 5.3% as singletons. These receptors have no identified antigens. Study-wide results and limits: A motif of 7 to 9 highly homologous TCR beta variants was seen as apparently characteristic of ankylosing spondylitis blood.

Sample: blood, either unsorted or a sorted T cell fraction (not recorded which). The origin of the receptors is a male donor with ankylosing spondylitis.

This clonotype appeared many times. The CDR3 loop is CSARDRILPSGELFF. The CDR3 bases are TGCAGTGCTAGAGATCGGATCCTCCCATCGGGGGAGCTGTTTTTT. J is TRBJ2-2 and V is TRBV20-1; D is undetermined. The CDR3 has 15 amino acids. V gave up 0 bases and J gave up 8 bases, with 16 bases separating them. The germline CDR1 and CDR2 sequences are DFQATT and SNEGSKA (reference sequence).

This clonotype was picked up many times. The chain recombines TRBV20-1 with TRBJ1-1; D is possibly TRBD1 (5 bases). CDR3 size: 15 residues. With 3 bases removed from V and 5 bases from J, the gap between germline ends came to 19 bases. Germline CDR1 and CDR2: DFQATT and SNEGSKA (reference sequence). The CDR3 is CSASYLWGVGTEAFF. The CDR3 nucleotides read TGCAGTGCTAGTTACCTCTGGGGGGTCGGGACTGAAGCTTTCTTT.

In this sample, this clonotype turned up many times. The rearrangement joins TRBV5-1 to TRBJ2-7; tentatively, D is TRBD2 (5 bases). Looked up from germline, CDR1 is SGHRS and CDR2 is YFSETQ. This CDR3 is built from 13 residues. Trimming shortened V by 5 bases and J by 5 bases, and 14 bases separated the two germline ends. The CDR3 here is CASSLRTVDEQYF. In DNA form, the CDR3 reads TGCGCCAGCAGTCTAAGGACTGTAGACGAGCAGTACTTC.

The table lists this clonotype with many counts. The V call is TRBV5-1, the J call TRBJ1-1; perhaps TRBD1 as D (5 bases). Germline loops: CDR1 SGHRS, CDR2 YFSETQ. The V end lost 3 bases, the J end lost 6 bases, and 15 bases lay between the germline ends. The CDR3 spans 14 residues. The CDR3 DNA follows: TGCGCCAGCAGCTGGGGCCCCCAAGGGGCTGAAGCTTTCTTT. Translating gives CASSWGPQGAEAFF.

The gene calls are TRBV3-1 and TRBJ1-1; a weak D match, TRBD1 (5 bases). Trimming stripped 1 base from V and 4 bases from J, with 10 bases between. This CDR3 has 14 residues. Per the germline V gene, CDR1 is LGHDT and CDR2 is YNNKEL (reference sequence). CDR3 amino acids: CASSQAWGGTEAFF. The CDR3 region has the DNA TGTGCCAGCAGCCAAGCATGGGGGGGCACTGAAGCTTTCTTT.

Concerning this clonotype itself: Being one base from a much bigger clone, this may be a read error. V and J are TRBV29-1 and TRBJ1-4, with D uncertain. There are 13 residues in the CDR3. The germline V gene has CDR1 SQVTM and CDR2 ANQGSEA. The CDR3 reads CSVAAGVGEKPFF. CDR3 nucleotides: TGCAGCGTTGCTGCGGGCGTTGGTGAAAAACCGTTTTTT.

This clonotype was seen at least ten times. This chain joins TRBV4-1 and TRBJ1-5; D uncertain. Germline loops: CDR1 MGHRA, CDR2 YSYEKL. The CDR3 has 14 residues. Trimming stripped 0 bases from V and 3 bases from J, with 6 bases between. The CDR3 region is CASSQEGINQPQHF. CDR3 DNA sequence: TGCGCCAGCAGCCAAGAGGGAATCAATCAGCCCCAGCATTTT.

This clonotype was seen many times. The chain joins TRBV7-9 to TRBJ1-4, with D unclear. There are 12 residues in the CDR3. Trimming removed 1 base at V and 7 bases at J, with 4 bases between. The germline gives CDR1 SEHNR, CDR2 FQNEAQ (reference sequence). The CDR3 is CASSLVAEKLFF. The DNA of the CDR3 is TGTGCCAGCAGCTTAGTTGCTGAAAAACTGTTTTTT.

This clonotype was seen repeatedly, ten times or more. The gene calls are TRBV10-2 and TRBJ1-1, with D possibly TRBD1 on 5 matching bases. This CDR3 is built from 13 residues. Germline loops: CDR1 WSHSY, CDR2 SAAADI. V dropped 3 bases and J dropped 4 bases, with 9 bases sitting between them. Here the CDR3 reads CASSDGGITEAFF. CDR3 DNA sequence: TGCGCCAGCAGTGATGGGGGAATCACTGAAGCTTTCTTT.

This clonotype has ten or more counts. DNA of the CDR3: TGTGCCAGCAGCGGGGGGCAGAGGTACAATGAGCAGTTCTTC. It is translated as CASSGGQRYNEQFF. V usage is TRBV28 and J usage is TRBJ2-1; a weak D match, TRBD2 (7 bases). V was clipped by 6 bases and J by 4 bases, with 13 bases between them. The V gene's germline CDR1 is MDHEN and CDR2 SYDVKM. The CDR3 has 14 amino acids.

The chain couples TRBV20-1 to TRBJ2-3, with 13 bases lining up with TRBD2. V lost 1 base to trimming and J lost 0 bases; unmatched junction nucleotides: 10. Germline V lookup: CDR1 DFQATT, CDR2 SNEGSKA (reference sequence). This CDR3 contains 19 residues. The CDR3 nucleotides are TGCAGTGCTAGAGCTGGGACTAGCGGGATCCATCGTAGCACAGATACGCAGTATTTT. The encoded protein is CSARAGTSGIHRSTDTQYF.

This clonotype was picked up many times. J is TRBJ1-1 and V is TRBV7-3; D is perhaps TRBD1 (5 bases). The CDR3 is made up of 13 amino acids. Germline CDR1 is SGHTA and CDR2 is FQGTGA. The germline V and J ends were trimmed by 5 bases and 7 bases, with 14 bases remaining between them. CDR3 in amino acids: CASSDTGHVEAFF. In nucleotides, the CDR3 is TGTGCCAGCAGCGATACCGGACACGTTGAAGCTTTCTTT.

This clonotype was counted ten times or more. This sequence joins TRBV5-1 and TRBJ1-2; maybe TRBD1 (6 bases). Germline CDR1 and CDR2: SGHRS and YFSETQ. The germline V and J ends were trimmed by 5 bases and 8 bases, with 22 bases remaining between them. The CDR3 runs 15 residues. The CDR3 here is CASSLTLQGIRGYTF. The CDR3 DNA reads as TGCGCCAGCAGTTTGACCTTACAGGGAATAAGGGGCTACACCTTC.

This clonotype was seen repeatedly, ten times or more. The chain carries TRBV20-1 and TRBJ2-3, with 7 nucleotides matching TRBD2. This CDR3 is 13 amino acids long. Trimming took 3 bases from V and 1 from J; bases not matched to a gene: 1. Germline V CDR1 and CDR2: DFQATT, SNEGSKA (reference sequence). CDR3 sequence (DNA): TGCAGTGCTAGTACTAGCGGCACAGATACGCAGTATTTT. Protein product: CSASTSGTDTQYF.

This clonotype was detected ten times or more. The genes are TRBV29-1 and TRBJ2-7, with D possibly being TRBD1 (7 bases). V gave up 2 bases and J gave up 5 bases, with 10 bases separating them. This CDR3 has 12 residues. Germline CDR1 and CDR2: SQVTM and ANQGSEA. The CDR3 spells CSVEQGGDEQYF. The CDR3 DNA reads as TGCAGCGTTGAACAGGGGGGAGACGAGCAGTACTTC.

This clonotype appeared many times. The CDR3, as DNA: TGCAGCGTTGAAGACAGGGGGCACAATGAGCAGTTCTTC. Amino acid sequence: CSVEDRGHNEQFF. This rearrangement joins TRBV29-1 to TRBJ2-1; TRBD1 agrees at 8 bases. V shed 0 bases and J 5 bases; nucleotides not matched to a gene: 0. The CDR3 is 13 amino acids. Looked up from germline, CDR1 is SQVTM and CDR2 is ANQGSEA.

There are many counts of this clonotype. The V call is TRBV10-3, the J call TRBJ1-1; 7 positions match TRBD1. V shed 6 bases and J 3 bases; nucleotides not matched to a gene: 7. Looked up from germline, CDR1 is ENHRY and CDR2 is SYGVKD. The CDR3 length is 14 residues. In nucleotides, the CDR3 is TGTGCCATCAGACGCAAGGGGACAGACACTGAAGCTTTCTTT. Protein sequence: CAIRRKGTDTEAFF.

This clonotype was seen a handful of times. This rearrangement joins TRBV30 to TRBJ2-1; TRBD2 matches 9 bases. The J segment lost 4 bases and the V segment lost 1 base, leaving 5 bases of the junction unmatched. Germline values: CDR1 GTSNPN, CDR2 SVGIG (reference sequence). CDR3 length: 15 amino acids. CDR3 amino acids: CAWSEGSGRYNEQFF. For the CDR3, the DNA is TGTGCCTGGAGTGAAGGTAGCGGGAGATACAATGAGCAGTTCTTC.

This clonotype was detected ten times or more. The DNA of the CDR3 is TGCAGTGCTAGAGATTGGGACATTCAGTACTTC. Translated, it gives CSARDWDIQYF. The chain combines TRBV20-1 with TRBJ2-4; no clear D gene. Deletions cut 0 bases from V and 8 bases from J, with 5 bases between. CDR1 is DFQATT, CDR2 SNEGSKA, per germline (reference sequence). This CDR3 is 11 amino acids long.

This clonotype was detected many times. The chain is built from TRBV10-2 and TRBJ1-2; D gene uncertain. CDR1 and CDR2 from the germline V gene are WSHSY and SAAADI. The CDR3 is 14 amino acids. V lost 0 bases and J lost 7, with 12 bases in between. The CDR3 is CASSESGRVGGYTF. In DNA form, the CDR3 reads TGCGCCAGCAGTGAGTCGGGGAGGGTAGGTGGCTACACCTTC.

This clonotype came up many times. This chain connects TRBV5-1 to TRBJ1-1; D not resolved. The CDR3 totals 13 residues. The V end lost 2 bases, the J end lost 5 bases, and 10 bases lay between the germline ends. Germline values: CDR1 SGHRS, CDR2 YFSETQ. CDR3 region: CASSFVSETEAFF. CDR3 nucleotides: TGCGCCAGCAGCTTTGTCTCCGAAACTGAAGCTTTCTTT.

Ten or more counts support this clonotype. The chain has TRBV27 and TRBJ2-2; 7 bases agree with TRBD2. This CDR3 is built from 16 residues. CDR1 is MNHEY, CDR2 SMNVEV, per germline (reference sequence). The V gene end was trimmed by 5 bases and the J gene end by 6 bases; junction bases not matched to a gene: 12. CDR3 in amino acids: CASSRDYFGMSGELFF. DNA of the CDR3: TGTGCCAGCAGTAGGGACTATTTTGGTATGTCCGGGGAGCTGTTTTTT.

In its sample, this clonotype was seen many times. The chain carries TRBV5-1 and TRBJ2-3; weak D call: TRBD2 (6 bases). V dropped 0 bases and J dropped 2 bases, with 16 bases sitting between them. This CDR3 spans 17 amino acids. Germline V gene lookup returns CDR1 SGHRS and CDR2 YFSETQ. This chain's CDR3 is CASSLEFRGSATDTQYF. DNA of the CDR3: TGCGCCAGCAGCTTGGAATTTCGGGGGTCCGCCACAGATACGCAGTATTTT.

In its sample, this clonotype was seen many times. The J gene is TRBJ2-1, the V gene TRBV29-1; no reliable D call. Trimming shortened V by 2 bases and J by 6 bases, and 5 bases separated the two germline ends. Germline V gives CDR1 SQVTM, CDR2 ANQGSEA. The CDR3 is 11 residues long. The CDR3 reads CSVEPRNEQFF. The CDR3 bases are TGCAGCGTTGAACCGCGCAATGAGCAGTTCTTC.

This clonotype was counted only a few times. This sequence joins TRBV9 and TRBJ2-1, with 10 bases identical to TRBD2. The length of the CDR3 is 15 residues. The J segment lost 9 bases and the V segment lost 4 bases, leaving 10 bases of the junction unmatched. The germline V gene encodes CDR1 SGDLS and CDR2 YYNGEE. The CDR3 DNA is TGTGCCAGCAGCCCTCTTCCTAGCGGGGGAGGTGAGCAGTTCTTC. Translating gives CASSPLPSGGGEQFF.

This clonotype was counted many times. J is TRBJ2-1 and V is TRBV10-3; TRBD1 matches at 7 bases. V lost 3 bases to trimming and J lost 2 bases; unmatched junction nucleotides: 13. Germline assignment: CDR1 ENHRY and CDR2 SYGVKD. The CDR3 contains 18 residues. Here the CDR3 DNA reads TGTGCCATCAGTGACCGGGACAGAGGCCACCTCACCTACAATGAGCAGTTCTTC. Its translation: CAISDRDRGHLTYNEQFF.

This clonotype occurred many times. The genes are TRBV9 and TRBJ1-6; D is possibly TRBD1 (5 bases). The CDR3 runs 18 residues. Trimming cost V 3 bases and J 0 bases, with 16 bases left between them. Germline values: CDR1 SGDLS, CDR2 YYNGEE. The DNA of the CDR3 is TGTGCCAGCAGCGCGTCTGGGGGGTCTGACTCCTATAATTCACCCCTCCACTTT. This sequence encodes CASSASGGSDSYNSPLHF.

A note on this clonotype: This may stem from a read error, because a much larger clone lies one nucleotide away. V and J are TRBV24-1 and TRBJ2-1; 14 bases map to TRBD2. V was pared by 5 bases and J by 10 bases, with 12 bases of the junction left unmatched. The length of the CDR3 is 17 residues. CDR1 is KGHDR, CDR2 SFDVKD, per germline. In DNA form, the CDR3 reads TGTGCCACCAGTGTCGTATCCGGGACTAGCGGGAGACGGGAGCAGTTCTTC. Encoded protein: CATSVVSGTSGRREQFF.

This clonotype was detected ten times or more. The chain is built from TRBV7-2 and TRBJ2-7, with D perhaps matching TRBD2 (6 bases). This CDR3 has 15 residues. CDR1 SGHTA and CDR2 FQGNSA come from the germline V gene. V was cut by 2 bases and J by 4 bases, with 15 bases left in between. The CDR3 DNA sequence: TGTGCCAGCAGCTTAAAGCCAGGGAGGAGGTACGAGCAGTACTTC. Amino acids: CASSLKPGRRYEQYF.

Ten or more counts support this clonotype. The V and J genes are TRBV5-1 and TRBJ2-2, with D maybe TRBD1 (6 bases). Per the germline V gene, CDR1 is SGHRS and CDR2 is YFSETQ. Trimming removed 4 bases from V and 3 bases from J, with 13 bases in between. The CDR3 is made up of 15 amino acids. The CDR3 DNA sequence: TGCGCCAGCAGCGTGGGGGACACCTACACCGGGGAGCTGTTTTTT. Translation gives CASSVGDTYTGELFF.

This clonotype was detected ten times or more. V gene TRBV4-1 combines with J gene TRBJ2-2; maybe TRBD2 (5 bases). The V gene lost 3 bases and the J gene lost 9 bases, with 14 bases spanning the gap. The germline CDR1 and CDR2 sequences are MGHRA and YSYEKL. The CDR3 covers 14 residues. The CDR3 coding sequence is TGCGCCAGCAGCCAGGGCGGGTCGGACCGGGAGCTGTTTTTT. Amino acids: CASSQGGSDRELFF.